This TCR beta chain was observed in a study of blood T cell repertoires in COVID-19. Study summary: Both acute and convalescent COVID-19 samples were obtained from the United States, Italy and Spain. From T cells, B-cell-depleted T cells, or PBMCs came the material, which was cDNA or gDNA.

The CDR3 has 13 residues. V lost 3 bases, J lost 9 bases, and 14 bases lay in between. Some clones are missing from TCRdb's copy, which holds only in-frame ones; the method was immunoSEQ multiplex PCR. The data show about 77,000 clones, less than 85% seen once. The clonotype was recovered from a woman between 70 and 85 years old with acute or convalescent COVID-19. Sequencing was carried out using peripheral blood. V is TRBV12-3 or TRBV12-4 and J is TRBJ2-5; TRBD2 might be the D (6 bases). The CDR3 spells CASSFPDSGPQYF. CDR3 DNA: TGTGCCAGCAGTTTTCCGGATAGCGGTCCCCAGTACTTC.